Given below is one T cell receptor (beta chain) in context. The CDR3 loop spans 18 amino acids. The J segment lost 8 bases and the V segment lost 2 bases, leaving 12 bases of the junction unmatched. Germline assignment: CDR1 LGHNA and CDR2 YSLEER. Generated by immunoSEQ multiplex PCR, the TCRdb table keeps only in-frame clones and is missing some. This table holds fewer than 700,000 clones, more than 75% found once. This sample is part of a study of shared T cell receptors in the human thymus. The sample was also linked to a second study, of human thymus T cells.

The sample comprised thymocytes. The TCR originated in a boy under two years old with a congenital heart defect. The rearrangement joins TRBV4-3 to TRBJ2-1, with TRBD2 identical over 13 bases. CDR3 DNA: TGCGCCAGCAGCCAATCACTCCGAGGACTAGCGGGAGTGGATGAGCAGTTCTTC. Translation: CASSQSLRGLAGVDEQFF.